This T cell receptor beta chain was identified in a study of cytomegalovirus exposure and HLA in healthy donors. Study results and caveats: Diagnosis of cytomegalovirus status made by the classifier reportedly showed high specificity and sensitivity.

Every donor was a healthy person donating bone marrow. CDR3 length equals 13 residues. CDR1 is MNHEY, CDR2 SMNVEV, per germline (reference sequence). Trimming removed 6 bases at V and 4 bases at J, with 10 bases between. A multiplex PCR was run with 60 Vbeta primers and 13 Jbeta primers. The table came from immunoSEQ multiplex PCR; TCRdb's copy has only in-frame clones and leaves some out. Of over 85,000 clones listed, 69% are singletons. A few counts support this clone. Its antigen remains unknown. The sample comprised PBMCs. The TCR sequence derives from a female donor in good health and CMV-seronegative. The chain links TRBV27 to TRBJ1-3; a possible D gene is TRBD1 (6 bases). As DNA, the CDR3 is TGTGCCAGCAGACGGACAGAGGGAAACACCATATATTTT. It codes for CASRRTEGNTIYF.